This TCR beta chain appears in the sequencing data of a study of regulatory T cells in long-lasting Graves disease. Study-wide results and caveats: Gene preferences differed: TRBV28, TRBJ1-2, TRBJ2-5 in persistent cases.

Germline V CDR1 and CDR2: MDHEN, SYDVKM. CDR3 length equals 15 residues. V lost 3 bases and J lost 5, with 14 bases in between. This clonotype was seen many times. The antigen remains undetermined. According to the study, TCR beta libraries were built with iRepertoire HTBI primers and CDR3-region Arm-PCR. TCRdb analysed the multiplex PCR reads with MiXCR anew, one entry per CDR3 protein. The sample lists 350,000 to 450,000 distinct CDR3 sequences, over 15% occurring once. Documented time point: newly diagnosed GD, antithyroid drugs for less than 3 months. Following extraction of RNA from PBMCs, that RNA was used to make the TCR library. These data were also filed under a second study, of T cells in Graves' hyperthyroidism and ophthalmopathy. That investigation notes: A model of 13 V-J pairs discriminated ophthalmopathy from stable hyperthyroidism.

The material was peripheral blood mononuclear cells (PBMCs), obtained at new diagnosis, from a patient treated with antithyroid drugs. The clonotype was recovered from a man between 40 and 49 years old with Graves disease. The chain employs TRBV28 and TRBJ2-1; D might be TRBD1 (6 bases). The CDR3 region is CASSFWQGSDNEQFF. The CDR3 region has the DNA TGTGCCAGCAGTTTTTGGCAGGGGAGCGACAATGAGCAGTTCTTC.